The 10 T cell receptor beta chains listed next were all sequenced from one sample in a study of CD8 T cells in ankylosing spondylitis. TCRdb itself ran the 5' RACE reads through MiXCR, one entry per CDR3 protein. The sample contains approximately 300,000 distinct CDR3 sequences, less than 25% of which appear only once. Sequenced input: blood, either unsorted or a sorted T cell fraction (not recorded which). Every receptor here comes from a female donor with ankylosing spondylitis or in good health (not recorded which).

A few counts support this clonotype. CDR3 nucleotide sequence: TGTGCCAGCAGCTCTAGCGGGGGGGGCACAGATACGCAGTATTTT. Amino acid sequence: CASSSSGGGTDTQYF. The rearrangement joins TRBV12-3 or TRBV12-4 to TRBJ2-3, with 12 bases aligning to TRBD2. CDR3 length equals 15 residues. V lost 6 bases to trimming and J lost 1 base; unmatched junction nucleotides: 2.

Only a few counts were recorded for this clonotype. The chain carries TRBV7-3 and TRBJ1-6; D may be TRBD1 (5 bases). CDR1 is SGHTA, CDR2 FQGTGA, per germline. This CDR3 spans 13 amino acids. Between the trimmed V and J ends, which lost 2 bases and 10 bases, there was a span of 9 bases. The CDR3 region has the DNA TGTGCCAGCAGCTTACAGGGAGGGTCACCCCTCCACTTT. It encodes CASSLQGGSPLHF.

The rearrangement uses TRBV5-5 and TRBJ2-7, with D uncertain. This CDR3 comprises 17 residues. V lost 0 bases and J 0 bases, leaving 16 bases between the germline ends. The V gene's germline CDR1 is SGHKS and CDR2 YYEKEE (reference sequence). CDR3: CASSLASGPLSSYEQYF. The CDR3 region has the DNA TGTGCCAGCAGCTTGGCATCCGGGCCACTAAGCTCCTACGAGCAGTACTTC.

This clonotype has more than one count but fewer than ten. A read error may be the cause here, since a much bigger clone is one base away. The rearrangement links TRBV20-1 to TRBJ2-1; the match to TRBD2 covers 16 bases. Germline V gene data show CDR1 as DFQATT and CDR2 as SNEGSKA (reference sequence). This CDR3 is built from 18 residues. CDR3 coding DNA: TGCGGTCTAAGACCGGGACTAGCGGGAGGGGTGTCCTACAATGAGCAGTTCTTC. Its protein is CGLRPGLAGGVSYNEQFF.

The count of this clonotype is one. V and J are TRBV11-2 and TRBJ2-7; a possible D gene is TRBD1 (5 bases). The CDR3 covers 16 residues. Germline values: CDR1 SGHAT, CDR2 FQNNGV. Trimming pared 3 bases from V and 0 bases from J, leaving 15 bases between. The CDR3 coding sequence is TGTGCCAGCAGCTTCCTACCCGCGACAGCCTCCTACGAGCAGTACTTC. Protein product: CASSFLPATASYEQYF.

This clonotype was observed many times. CDR3 residues: CASSPDRGRTGELFF. The CDR3 nucleotides are TGTGCCAGCAGTCCGGACAGGGGGCGTACCGGGGAGCTGTTTTTT. This sequence joins TRBV6-1 and TRBJ2-2, with 11 bases matching TRBD1. The length of the CDR3 is 15 residues. The germline V gene has CDR1 MNHNS and CDR2 SASEGT. V lost 5 bases to trimming and J lost 5 bases; unmatched junction nucleotides: 4.

The V gene is TRBV12-3 or TRBV12-4, the J gene TRBJ2-7; 9 nucleotides align to TRBD2. Trimming at V came to 7 bases and at J to 3 bases, leaving 7 bases not matched to a gene. The CDR3 is 14 residues long. The CDR3 sequence is CASKIAGELYEQYF. The CDR3 coding sequence is TGTGCCAGCAAAATAGCGGGAGAACTCTACGAGCAGTACTTC.

This chain connects TRBV7-2 to TRBJ2-3; 9 nucleotides agree with TRBD2. V shed 2 bases, J shed 4 bases, and the junction held 7 bases outside the gene matches. The CDR3 runs to 16 residues. Germline V lookup: CDR1 SGHTA, CDR2 FQGNSA. CDR3 nucleotides: TGTGCCAGCAGCTTAATCGGACTAGCGTCGGCAGATACGCAGTATTTT. Its protein is CASSLIGLASADTQYF.

This clonotype was recorded a few times. The CDR3 loop reads CASSLGLVNTQYF. DNA of the CDR3: TGCGCCAGCAGCTTAGGACTAGTAAATACGCAGTATTTT. The genes are TRBV5-1 and TRBJ2-3, with 7 bases matching TRBD2. CDR3 size: 13 residues. The V gene end was trimmed by 2 bases and the J gene end by 7 bases; junction bases not matched to a gene: 4. Germline assignment: CDR1 SGHRS and CDR2 YFSETQ.

The gene calls are TRBV12-3 or TRBV12-4 and TRBJ2-3; no clear D. The CDR3 consists of 12 residues. Trimming pared 0 bases from V and 5 bases from J, leaving 3 bases between. CDR3: CASSLAVDTQYF. Written as DNA, the CDR3 is TGTGCCAGCAGTTTAGCGGTAGATACGCAGTATTTT.